A single sample gave rise to the 8 T cell receptor beta chains below, sequenced in a study of control samples from healthy donors and cancer patients. Sequencing was performed with immunoSEQ multiplex PCR; in TCRdb, only in-frame clones are kept and a portion is missing. Counted here are approximately 140,000 clones, 85% to 90% occurring once; the ten biggest clones make up about 7.9%. Input material: PBMCs. These receptors originate from a man in his forties or fifties with head and neck cancer.

This sequence joins TRBV5-8 and TRBJ2-1, with TRBD2 matching 9 bases. V shed 0 bases and J 8 bases; nucleotides not matched to a gene: 9. This CDR3 has 16 residues. Germline CDR1 and CDR2: SGHTS and YDEGEE. This CDR3 is CASSLGLREGFDEQFF. For the CDR3, the DNA is TGTGCCAGCAGCTTGGGGCTGCGGGAGGGTTTCGATGAGCAGTTCTTC.

V usage is TRBV10-1 and J usage is TRBJ1-1; no clear D gene. This CDR3 comprises 13 residues. Trimming left V 5 bases short and J 1 base short, with 8 bases between. Germline CDR1 is WNHNN and CDR2 is SYGVQD (reference sequence). The CDR3 bases are TGCGCCAGCAGTTTATTCAGGAACACTGAAGCTTTCTTT. This translates into CASSLFRNTEAFF.

In DNA, the CDR3 is TGTGCCAGCAGTTCTCCGATCCGGGACTTCAAAAAACTGTTTTTT. This encodes CASSSPIRDFKKLFF. This chain joins TRBV27 and TRBJ1-4, with D possibly matching TRBD1 (5 bases). V shed 4 bases and J shed 9 bases, with 18 bases lying between them. CDR1 and CDR2 (germline): MNHEY, SMNVEV (reference sequence). CDR3 length: 15 amino acids.

V gene TRBV20-1 combines with J gene TRBJ1-2, with 9 bases that match TRBD1. Germline CDR1 reads DFQATT; CDR2 reads SNEGSKA (reference sequence). The CDR3 is made up of 13 amino acids. Trimming took 3 bases from V and 5 from J; bases not matched to a gene: 4. The DNA of the CDR3 is TGCAGTGCTAGTGACAGGGGGGGTTATGGCTACACCTTC. This codes for CSASDRGGYGYTF.

This chain links TRBV7-6 with TRBJ1-4; D is perhaps TRBD1 (5 bases). The CDR3 totals 14 residues. Germline-derived CDR1 and CDR2 are SGHVS and FNYEAQ. V lost 1 base, J lost 8 bases, and 11 bases lay in between. The CDR3 sequence is CASSLERGNEKLFF. In DNA, the CDR3 is TGTGCCAGCAGCTTAGAGAGGGGAAACGAAAAACTGTTTTTT.

The rearrangement uses TRBV28 and TRBJ1-2; TRBD1 agrees at 8 bases. The junction had 13 bases not matched to a gene; V was cut back by 6 bases and J by 4 bases. Per germline, CDR1 MDHEN and CDR2 SYDVKM. The CDR3 is 16 residues long. CDR3 protein: CASSSGQGDTFYGYTF. DNA of the CDR3: TGTGCCAGCAGCTCAGGACAGGGCGATACCTTCTATGGCTACACCTTC.

The chain links TRBV9 to TRBJ2-3; D may correspond to TRBD1 or TRBD2 (5 bases each). The CDR3 length is 14 residues. Trimming shortened V by 3 bases and J by 2 bases, and 10 bases separated the two germline ends. Germline V lookup: CDR1 SGDLS, CDR2 YYNGEE. Here the CDR3 reads CASSAGSPTDTQYF. In DNA form, the CDR3 reads TGTGCCAGCAGCGCAGGGAGCCCCACAGATACGCAGTATTTT.

The gene calls are TRBV28 and TRBJ1-6; D is unresolved. The CDR3 length is 13 residues. The V end was cut by 7 bases, the J end by 7 bases, with 11 bases between. CDR1 and CDR2 (germline): MDHEN, SYDVKM. The CDR3 nucleotides are TGTGCCAGCAAACCGGTTCAGAATTCACCCCTCCACTTT. It yields the protein CASKPVQNSPLHF. Looking up the rest from reference TRBV28 and TRBJ1-6 gives the full variable domain: DVKVTQSSRYLVKRTGEKVFLECVQDMDHENMFWYRQDPGLGLRLIYFSYDVKMKEKGDIPEGYSVSREKKERFSLILESASTNQTSMYLCASKPVQNSPLHFGNGTRLTVT.